The next 11 T cell receptor beta chains were all read from a single sample in a study of control samples from healthy donors and cancer patients. Method: immunoSEQ multiplex PCR; TCRdb's copy keeps in-frame clones and lacks some. The sample holds approximately 87,000 clones, 91% seen once. Material for sequencing was blood. All receptors derive from a man aged 50 to 60 in good health.

The CDR3 region has the DNA TGTGCCAGCTCACCGCGAGGGGCAGGGGTTAATAATTCACCCCTCCACTTT. Protein product: CASSPRGAGVNNSPLHF. The chain links TRBV18 to TRBJ1-6, with a tentative D call TRBD1 (6 bases). Looked up from germline, CDR1 is KGHSH and CDR2 is LQKENI. The CDR3 is 17 amino acids. V was cut by 3 bases and J by 5 bases, with 17 bases left in between.

The chain combines TRBV6-5 with TRBJ1-1; TRBD1 matches 10 bases. The CDR3 covers 14 residues. Germline loops: CDR1 MNHEY, CDR2 SVGAGI. V lost 6 bases, J lost 11 bases, and 12 bases stayed unmatched. CDR3 nucleotide sequence: TGTGCCAGCAGGGATTTGACAGGGGGCAATAAGGCTTTCTTT. It yields the protein CASRDLTGGNKAFF.

The J gene is TRBJ2-1, the V gene TRBV24-1, with 8 positions matching TRBD2. Germline V lookup: CDR1 KGHDR, CDR2 SFDVKD. The V segment lost 6 bases and the J segment 0 bases; nucleotides outside the gene matches: 9. CDR3 length: 17 residues. The CDR3 coding sequence is TGTGCCACCAGTCCAGCGGGGGCTTGGAGCTCCTACAATGAGCAGTTCTTC. This codes for CATSPAGAWSSYNEQFF.

This chain uses TRBV5-1 with TRBJ2-7, with D perhaps matching TRBD1 (6 bases). Germline loops: CDR1 SGHRS, CDR2 YFSETQ. The V end lost 4 bases, the J end lost 2 bases, and 10 bases lay between the germline ends. This CDR3 has 13 residues. The CDR3 sequence: CASSPGETYEQYF. Written as DNA, the CDR3 is TGCGCCAGCAGCCCAGGGGAAACCTACGAGCAGTACTTC.

The rearrangement links TRBV6-2 or TRBV6-3 to TRBJ2-1; D gene uncertain. With 0 bases removed from V and 6 bases from J, the gap between germline ends came to 12 bases. The length of the CDR3 is 15 residues. In germline, CDR1 is MNHEY, CDR2 SVGEGT. The CDR3 protein is CASSYSRGVSNEQFF. The CDR3 DNA is TGTGCCAGCAGTTACTCCCGTGGGGTATCCAATGAGCAGTTCTTC.

A word on this clone: Additional DNA sequences in this sample encode the identical CDR3. The chain is built from TRBV7-8 and TRBJ1-1, with no clear D. The CDR3 totals 13 residues. V was trimmed by 3 bases and J by 2 bases, leaving 7 bases between them. Germline V gene data show CDR1 as SGHVS and CDR2 as FQNEAQ. This CDR3 reads CASSFRRNTEAFF. CDR3 bases: TGTGCCAGCAGCTTCAGGCGAAACACTGAAGCTTTCTTT.

The chain is built from TRBV6-2 or TRBV6-3 and TRBJ1-4, with D possibly being TRBD1 (5 bases). Trimming took 6 bases from V and 12 from J, leaving 14 bases between them. From germline, CDR1 is MNHEY and CDR2 SVGEGT. CDR3 length: 12 amino acids. This CDR3 reads CASSPDRIQLFF. The CDR3 DNA sequence: TGTGCCAGCAGCCCTGACAGAATCCAACTGTTTTTT.

V is TRBV7-9 and J is TRBJ2-1; perhaps TRBD2 as D (6 bases). Germline V gene sequence: CDR1 SEHNR, CDR2 FQNEAQ (reference sequence). Trimming shortened V by 1 base and J by 8 bases, and 6 bases separated the two germline ends. The CDR3 is 12 amino acids. Written as DNA, the CDR3 is TGTGCCAGCAGCTTAGGCGGGGATGAGCAGTTCTTC. This gives the protein CASSLGGDEQFF.

This clone was observed once. The genes are TRBV5-6 and TRBJ2-3, with D possibly called TRBD1 or TRBD2 (5 bases each). Germline V gives CDR1 SGHDT, CDR2 YYEEEE. Trimming took 4 bases from V and 2 from J, leaving 8 bases between them. The CDR3 totals 13 residues. The CDR3 spells CASSLGDTDTQYF. The CDR3, as DNA: TGTGCCAGCAGCCTGGGGGACACAGATACGCAGTATTTT.

The rearrangement joins TRBV5-1 to TRBJ1-3; D ambiguous. Germline assignment: CDR1 SGHRS and CDR2 YFSETQ. V lost 0 bases to trimming and J lost 0 bases, with 4 bases between them. The CDR3 is 14 residues long. The CDR3 bases are TGCGCCAGCAGCTTGGACCTCTCTGGAAACACCATATATTTT. Its translation: CASSLDLSGNTIYF. Together with reference TRBV5-1 and TRBJ1-3, the CDR3 gives the full variable domain: KAGVTQTPRYLIKTRGQQVTLSCSPISGHRSVSWYQQTPGQGLQFLFEYFSETQRNKGNFPGRFSGRQFSNSRSEMNVSTLELGDSALYLCASSLDLSGNTIYFGEGSWLTVV.

V and J are TRBV5-1 and TRBJ1-6; 7 nucleotides align to TRBD1. The CDR3 length is 14 residues. V was pared by 4 bases and J by 6 bases, with 4 bases of the junction left unmatched. In germline, CDR1 is SGHRS, CDR2 YFSETQ. The CDR3: CASSPGQTNSPLHF. For the CDR3, the DNA is TGCGCCAGCAGCCCGGGACAGACTAATTCACCCCTCCACTTT.